The 25 T cell receptor beta chains reported below all come from one sample, sequenced in a study of OX40 agonist ivuxolimab in advanced cancers. The protocol used for the library was the immunoSEQ multiplex PCR assay. Held by TCRdb, this immuneACCESS table contains in-frame sequences only and omits some clones. Under half of the omission traces to an unresolved V gene where checked; the cause of the rest is unknown. The sample table holds about 73,000 clones, of which about 87% were seen once. The ten top clones hold 0.4% to 0.65% of the sample. Here the sequenced sample was CD4+ or CD8+ T cells sorted from blood, taken in a trial of the OX40 agonist ivuxolimab. The receptor source for this set is an adult with an advanced solid tumor such as melanoma, head and neck, liver or kidney cancer.

J is TRBJ2-1 and V is TRBV19; 9 bases line up with TRBD1. V shed 7 bases and J 7 bases; nucleotides not matched to a gene: 23. From germline, CDR1 is LNHDA and CDR2 SQIVND (reference sequence). The CDR3 spans 19 residues. In DNA, the CDR3 is TGTGCCAGTACCCCTTATACCTCTCCGGACAGGGGTGTACGAAATGAGCAGTTCTTC. Translating it yields CASTPYTSPDRGVRNEQFF.

V and J are TRBV14 and TRBJ2-7, with no clear D. From germline, CDR1 is SGHDN and CDR2 FVKESK. V gave up 4 bases and J gave up 2 bases, with 12 bases separating them. The CDR3 covers 14 residues. The CDR3 sequence is CASSPWARTYEQYF. CDR3 nucleotides: TGTGCCAGCAGCCCATGGGCCAGAACCTACGAGCAGTACTTC.

This rearrangement joins TRBV6-5 to TRBJ1-2, with D unresolved. Germline V gene sequence: CDR1 MNHEY, CDR2 SVGAGI. Trimming left V 1 base short and J 4 bases short, with 16 bases between. The CDR3 runs to 16 residues. CDR3 nucleotides: TGTGCCAGCAGTTACTACCGGGTCACGAAGGGCTATGGCTACACCTTC. This sequence encodes CASSYYRVTKGYGYTF.

V is TRBV5-1 and J is TRBJ2-1; TRBD2 is a possible D gene (6 bases). Germline V CDR1 and CDR2: SGHRS, YFSETQ. The germline V and J ends were trimmed by 3 bases and 4 bases, with 14 bases remaining between them. This CDR3 is 15 amino acids long. The CDR3 nucleotides read TGCGCCAGCAGCTGGGGGGACTTTTCATACAATGAGCAGTTCTTC. Translation gives CASSWGDFSYNEQFF.

J is TRBJ2-5 and V is TRBV11-2; 9 nucleotides match TRBD2. J gave up 2 bases and V 3 bases, and 4 bases lay outside the gene matches. Germline CDR1 and CDR2: SGHAT and FQNNGV. CDR3 length equals 15 residues. CDR3 coding DNA: TGTGCCAGCAGCTTGGGTCTAGCGGGACAAGAGACCCAGTACTTC. Protein product: CASSLGLAGQETQYF.

V usage is TRBV19 and J usage is TRBJ2-1, with 7 bases fitting TRBD1. The CDR3 runs to 14 residues. Losses at the gene ends were 5 bases for V and 4 bases for J; bases not matched to a gene: 5. Germline CDR1 is LNHDA and CDR2 is SQIVND (reference sequence). The CDR3 sequence is CASSPGTEYNEQFF. For the CDR3, the DNA is TGTGCCAGTAGTCCAGGGACAGAGTACAATGAGCAGTTCTTC.

The V call is TRBV18, the J call TRBJ1-2, with D maybe TRBD1 (6 bases). V was cut by 3 bases and J by 2 bases, with 10 bases left in between. CDR3 length equals 14 residues. Germline-derived CDR1 and CDR2 are KGHSH and LQKENI. CDR3 protein: CASSPPTGNYGYTF. DNA of the CDR3: TGTGCCAGCTCACCCCCGACAGGAAACTATGGCTACACCTTC. The variable domain in full, with the rest retrieved from reference TRBV18 and TRBJ1-2, is NAGVMQNPRHLVRRRGQEARLRCSPMKGHSHVYWYRQLPEEGLKFMVYLQKENIIDESGMPKERFSAEFPKEGPSILRIQQVVRGDSAAYFCASSPPTGNYGYTFGSGTRLTVV.

The chain is built from TRBV19 and TRBJ2-2; TRBD1 or TRBD2 may be the D gene (5 bases each). Germline V gives CDR1 LNHDA, CDR2 SQIVND (reference sequence). V lost 7 bases and J lost 1, with 10 bases in between. The CDR3 is 14 amino acids. The CDR3 reads CASIGAGNTGELFF. Written as DNA, the CDR3 is TGTGCCAGTATAGGGGCGGGGAACACCGGGGAGCTGTTTTTT.

This rearrangement joins TRBV28 to TRBJ2-1, with 10 bases identical to TRBD2. Germline loops: CDR1 MDHEN, CDR2 SYDVKM. The CDR3 runs to 15 residues. Unmatched junction bases numbered 9, after V lost 6 bases and J lost 7 bases. The CDR3 is CASSTKREGGNEQFF. The CDR3 bases are TGTGCCAGCAGCACAAAGCGGGAGGGGGGTAATGAGCAGTTCTTC.

The genes are TRBV6-1 and TRBJ2-7; no clear D gene. Germline lookup yields CDR1 MNHNS and CDR2 SASEGT. CDR3 length: 11 residues. V was trimmed by 4 bases and J by 2 bases, leaving 3 bases between them. CDR3 sequence: CASSVTYEQYF. For the CDR3, the DNA is TGTGCCAGCAGTGTTACCTACGAGCAGTACTTC.

The CDR3 here is CASSLSGIGQSTDTQYF. CDR3 DNA sequence: TGTGCCAGCAGCTTAAGCGGGATTGGGCAATCAACAGATACGCAGTATTTT. The V and J genes are TRBV11-2 and TRBJ2-3; 7 bases match TRBD2. V shed 2 bases and J 3 bases; nucleotides not matched to a gene: 11. Per the germline V gene, CDR1 is SGHAT and CDR2 is FQNNGV. The CDR3 is made up of 17 amino acids.

Concerning this clone: At the DNA level, this CDR3 is encoded by other sequences in the same sample as well. V gene TRBV7-9 combines with J gene TRBJ2-5, with D possibly matching TRBD1 (5 bases). The CDR3 has 15 residues. V was clipped by 5 bases and J by 1 base, with 14 bases between them. The germline V gene has CDR1 SEHNR and CDR2 FQNEAQ (reference sequence). Here the CDR3 reads CASSLLGAVQETQYF. DNA of the CDR3: TGTGCCAGCAGCCTACTTGGGGCCGTCCAAGAGACCCAGTACTTC.

The chain uses TRBV27 and TRBJ2-1; 8 bases line up with TRBD1. CDR1 is MNHEY, CDR2 SMNVEV, per germline (reference sequence). The CDR3 extends over 17 amino acids. With 5 bases clipped from V and 6 bases from J, the junction kept 15 bases outside the gene matches. CDR3 in amino acids: CASSPTSGTGLSNEQFF. Here the CDR3 DNA reads TGTGCCAGCAGTCCTACATCCGGGACAGGCCTTTCCAATGAGCAGTTCTTC.

J is TRBJ2-3 and V is TRBV7-9, with unresolved D. Germline V CDR1 and CDR2: SEHNR, FQNEAQ (reference sequence). The CDR3 runs 13 residues. With 3 bases removed from V and 4 bases from J, the gap between germline ends came to 8 bases. Here the CDR3 reads CASSFPGPDTQYF. The CDR3, as DNA: TGTGCCAGCAGCTTTCCGGGTCCAGATACGCAGTATTTT.

This chain joins TRBV28 and TRBJ1-4; TRBD1 is a possible D gene (5 bases). The germline CDR1 and CDR2 sequences are MDHEN and SYDVKM. The CDR3 contains 13 residues. Trimming removed 9 bases at V and 7 bases at J, with 15 bases between. Written as DNA, the CDR3 is TGTGCCAGTAAAGTCGGGGCAGCTGAAAAACTGTTTTTT. Translating gives CASKVGAAEKLFF.

This clone was detected once. The gene calls are TRBV20-1 and TRBJ1-2; 8 nucleotides match TRBD1. Germline CDR1 is DFQATT and CDR2 is SNEGSKA (reference sequence). CDR3 length: 11 residues. The V segment lost 5 bases and the J segment 13 bases; nucleotides outside the gene matches: 9. This CDR3 reads CSAVRQGIGTF. In DNA form, the CDR3 reads TGCAGTGCTGTCCGACAGGGGATTGGCACCTTC.

In DNA, the CDR3 is TGCGCCAGCAGCTTGAGCACCTCTGGAAACACCATATATTTT. Translation gives CASSLSTSGNTIYF. The J gene is TRBJ1-3, the V gene TRBV5-1; D gene uncertain. Germline values: CDR1 SGHRS, CDR2 YFSETQ. V lost 1 base to trimming and J lost 0 bases, with 5 bases between them. The length of the CDR3 is 14 residues.

This chain uses TRBV5-1 with TRBJ2-1; a possible D gene is TRBD1 (6 bases). The CDR3 consists of 14 residues. Germline V gene lookup returns CDR1 SGHRS and CDR2 YFSETQ. Trimming shortened V by 6 bases and J by 10 bases, and 20 bases separated the two germline ends. CDR3 bases: TGCGCCAGCACCCCGGGACATTCTATCGGGGAGCAGTTCTTC. Translating it yields CASTPGHSIGEQFF.

V and J are TRBV29-1 and TRBJ1-2; 7 bases align to TRBD1. The germline V gene encodes CDR1 SQVTM and CDR2 ANQGSEA. The CDR3 loop spans 12 amino acids. V dropped 6 bases and J dropped 4; count of bases not matched to a gene: 5. As DNA, the CDR3 is TGCAGCGTCGTGACAGGGAGCTATGGCTACACCTTC. This translates into CSVVTGSYGYTF.

This chain uses TRBV11-2 with TRBJ2-5; TRBD2 aligns across 8 bases. V shed 4 bases and J 3 bases; nucleotides not matched to a gene: 4. The CDR3 is 14 amino acids. CDR1 is SGHAT and CDR2 is FQNNGV in the germline V gene. Here the CDR3 DNA reads TGTGCCAGCAGCTCCGGGGGGGGCGAAGAGACCCAGTACTTC. Amino acid sequence: CASSSGGGEETQYF.

This chain uses TRBV4-2 with TRBJ1-6, with 7 bases identical to TRBD1. Trimming removed 0 bases from V and 7 bases from J; junction bases left unmatched: 6. This CDR3 spans 16 amino acids. Germline CDR1 and CDR2: LGHNA and YNFKEQ. This CDR3 reads CASSQDRTGGNSPLHF. The CDR3 coding sequence is TGTGCCAGCAGCCAAGATAGGACAGGCGGAAATTCACCCCTCCACTTT.

This chain connects TRBV5-6 to TRBJ2-1; 13 bases are a match to TRBD2. After removal of 4 bases from V and 15 bases from J, the junction contained 7 bases not matched to a gene. This CDR3 is 13 amino acids long. Germline values: CDR1 SGHDT, CDR2 YYEEEE. CDR3 nucleotides: TGTGCCAGCAGCCCCGGACTAGCGGGAGATCGGTTCTTC. Amino acid sequence: CASSPGLAGDRFF. The full variable domain, its missing parts supplied by reference TRBV5-6 and TRBJ2-1, is DAGVTQSPTHLIKTRGQQVTLRCSPKSGHDTVSWYQQALGQGPQFIFQYYEEEERQRGNFPDRFSGHQFPNYSSELNVNALLLGDSALYLCASSPGLAGDRFFGPGTRLTVL.

In DNA, the CDR3 is TGTGCCAGCAGCTTACAACAGGGGGCTAACTATGGCTACACCTTC. Its translation: CASSLQQGANYGYTF. The V gene is TRBV7-8, the J gene TRBJ1-2, with 8 positions matching TRBD1. The CDR3 is 15 residues long. Per germline, CDR1 SGHVS and CDR2 FQNEAQ. V shed 2 bases, J shed 0 bases, and the junction held 2 bases outside the gene matches.

The rearrangement joins TRBV5-1 to TRBJ2-5, with D tentatively TRBD2 (7 bases). Trimming took off 4 bases at V and 5 bases at J, with 15 bases between the two ends. The CDR3 spans 14 residues. The germline V gene encodes CDR1 SGHRS and CDR2 YFSETQ. The CDR3 sequence is CASSKGGASETQYF. The CDR3 DNA is TGCGCCAGCAGCAAAGGGGGGGCATCGGAGACCCAGTACTTC. Using reference TRBV5-1 and TRBJ2-5 for the parts outside the CDR3, the full variable domain is KAGVTQTPRYLIKTRGQQVTLSCSPISGHRSVSWYQQTPGQGLQFLFEYFSETQRNKGNFPGRFSGRQFSNSRSEMNVSTLELGDSALYLCASSKGGASETQYFGPGTRLLVL.

The rearrangement links TRBV5-1 to TRBJ2-3; 9 bases line up with TRBD2. The germline V gene has CDR1 SGHRS and CDR2 YFSETQ. The ends lost 5 bases at V and 2 bases at J; junction bases unmatched: 6. This CDR3 is built from 15 residues. The CDR3: CASRTLAGPTDTQYF. DNA of the CDR3: TGCGCCAGCAGGACCCTAGCGGGACCCACAGATACGCAGTATTTT.